The following is a TCR beta chain sequence with its context. Every donor was a Caucasian adult from Nashville, Tennessee. This sample was included in a study of shared clonotypes between healthy human individuals. The germline V gene encodes CDR1 SQVTM and CDR2 ANQGSEA. The CDR3 loop spans 13 amino acids. Produced via immunoSEQ multiplex PCR; TCRdb's table is partial and in-frame only. Here the sample spans about half a million clones, roughly three quarters being singletons. The chain links TRBV29-1 to TRBJ2-7; 11 nucleotides agree with TRBD2. This sequence was found in a middle-aged woman in good health. Some clones in this sample may be carry-over from other donors' samples. The source material was PBMCs. For the CDR3, the DNA is TGCATATGGGTGCTAGCGGGAGGTGGGGAGCAGTACTTC. The encoded protein is CIWVLAGGGEQYF.